This TCR beta chain originates from a study of beta chain features in type 1 diabetes. The overall study: Healthy donors and patients had similar age, gender and cell yields. Study-wide results and limits: The similarity of naive, central memory and Treg TCRB repertoires appeared greater among patients than among healthy donors. Researchers report that Type 1 diabetes patients had moderately but significantly shorter TCRB CDR3s across all four CD4+ subsets.

This clone occurred a few times. Its target is not known. Germline V lookup: CDR1 MDHEN, CDR2 SYDVKM. The CDR3 is 17 residues long. V trimming: 3 bases; J trimming: 5 bases; junction bases outside the gene matches: 11. cDNA synthesis used the whole RNA isolate, giving expressed TCRB sequences. Some 3.6 million reads per sample were averaged for naive, central memory and regulatory samples. Method: immunoSEQ multiplex PCR; TCRdb's copy keeps in-frame clones and lacks some. The sample has roughly 180,000 clones, about 7.9% seen once. Via CD45RO/CCR7/CD25/CD127/CD95/CD27, cells of the CD4+ naive, central memory, regulatory and stem cell-like memory subsets were sorted.

The sequenced sample was central memory CD4+ T cells from blood. This clonotype originated in a man in his late teens or twenties with type 1 diabetes. This chain joins TRBV28 and TRBJ2-5; 11 bases match TRBD2. The DNA for the CDR3 is TGTGCCAGCAGTTTTAGCCTAGCGGGAGGTTTGCGGGAGACCCAGTACTTC. Translated, it gives CASSFSLAGGLRETQYF.